The present T cell receptor beta chain was sequenced within a study of T cells in Graves' hyperthyroidism and ophthalmopathy. Study-level findings and limits: The model predicted ophthalmopathy a median roughly 6.5 months before onset. The majority of expanded thyroid clonotypes above 0.001 also appeared in blood.

Those patients with uncontrolled infection, other autoimmune disease, pregnancy or lactation were excluded. On the basis of clinical symptoms, serum thyroxine and TRAb, thyroid ultrasound and orbital computed tomography, diagnoses were made. Amplified regions were TCR beta CDR3 sequences from RNA transcripts. With the HTBI primer set, the TCR CDR3 went through a first round of RT-PCR. TCRdb recomputed calls from the multiplex PCR reads with MiXCR, one row per CDR3 protein. The table records about 660,000 distinct CDR3 sequences, about 45% of them present only once. This CDR3 has 13 amino acids. The germline gives CDR1 SNHLY, CDR2 FYNNEI. V lost 7 bases, J lost 2 bases, and 11 bases lay in between. A remark on this clonotype: Its antigen is still unknown.

J is TRBJ2-5 and V is TRBV2; D remains ambiguous. The receptor comes from an adult man with Graves' disease, either hyperthyroidism or ophthalmopathy (not recorded which). Material: peripheral blood or thyroid tissue (not recorded which). The CDR3, as DNA: TGTGCCAGCACCGGAAGGCTACAAGAGACCCAGTACTTC. It specifies CASTGRLQETQYF.